These 28 T cell receptor beta chains originate from one sample sequenced in a study of OX40 agonist ivuxolimab in advanced cancers. Produced via immunoSEQ multiplex PCR; TCRdb's table is partial and in-frame only. The sample has approximately 94,000 clones; about 92% are singletons. The material was CD4+ or CD8+ T cells sorted from blood, obtained in a trial of the OX40 agonist ivuxolimab. All receptors come from an adult with an advanced solid tumor such as melanoma, head and neck, liver or kidney cancer.

V and J are TRBV19 and TRBJ1-1, with 8 bases fitting TRBD1. The trim removed 5 bases at V and 0 bases at J, leaving 5 bases unmatched. Germline-derived CDR1 and CDR2 are LNHDA and SQIVND (reference sequence). The CDR3 runs 15 residues. The CDR3 DNA reads TGTGCCAGTAGTTCCCGGACAGGGTTGAACACTGAAGCTTTCTTT. Protein product: CASSSRTGLNTEAFF.

The chain uses TRBV7-3 and TRBJ1-1, with 7 bases identical to TRBD1. Germline V gene sequence: CDR1 SGHTA, CDR2 FQGTGA. J gave up 6 bases and V 0 bases, and 4 bases lay outside the gene matches. The CDR3 runs 14 residues. The CDR3 protein is CASSLTAGGSEAFF. CDR3 DNA sequence: TGTGCCAGCAGCTTAACCGCAGGGGGGTCTGAAGCTTTCTTT.

The chain carries TRBV13 and TRBJ1-2; D remains unclear. Germline CDR1 PRHDT, CDR2 FYEKMQ (reference sequence). Trimming took off 4 bases at V and 8 bases at J, with 11 bases between the two ends. The CDR3 sequence is 12 residues long. CDR3 amino acids: CASSSWAGGYTF. The CDR3 DNA reads as TGTGCCAGCAGCTCTTGGGCGGGGGGCTACACCTTC.

The chain has TRBV4-2 and TRBJ1-1; no firm D call. Trimming pared 3 bases from V and 3 bases from J, leaving 11 bases between. The CDR3 has 14 residues. Germline values: CDR1 LGHNA, CDR2 YNFKEQ. The CDR3 protein is CASSQTSVDTEAFF. Written as DNA, the CDR3 is TGTGCCAGCAGCCAGACTTCTGTAGACACTGAAGCTTTCTTT.

The chain links TRBV27 to TRBJ2-5, with D perhaps matching TRBD1 (5 bases). The CDR3 has 13 amino acids. Germline values: CDR1 MNHEY, CDR2 SMNVEV (reference sequence). The ends were cut back, 2 bases at V and 5 bases at J, with 9 bases in the middle. The CDR3 DNA reads TGTGCCAGCAGTTTAGTACCAGGGGAGACCCAGTACTTC. Translating gives CASSLVPGETQYF.

This chain joins TRBV11-2 and TRBJ2-1; 7 positions match TRBD2. The germline gives CDR1 SGHAT, CDR2 FQNNGV. The CDR3 contains 15 residues. Unmatched junction bases numbered 13, after V lost 5 bases and J lost 9 bases. The CDR3 loop reads CASSLGLGGRAEQFF. The DNA for the CDR3 is TGTGCCAGCAGCCTCGGACTAGGTGGACGTGCTGAGCAGTTCTTC.

The V and J genes are TRBV4-3 and TRBJ1-1; D gene ambiguous. V was cut by 4 bases and J by 0 bases, with 6 bases left in between. CDR3 length: 13 amino acids. Germline-derived CDR1 and CDR2 are LGHNA and YSLEER. The CDR3: CASSPGMNTEAFF. The CDR3 region has the DNA TGCGCCAGCAGCCCAGGAATGAACACTGAAGCTTTCTTT.

V usage is TRBV5-1 and J usage is TRBJ2-5; perhaps D is TRBD1 or TRBD2 (5 bases each). The CDR3 runs 13 residues. Germline assignment: CDR1 SGHRS and CDR2 YFSETQ. V was trimmed by 6 bases and J by 4 bases, leaving 13 bases between them. The CDR3: CASTGLGVETQYF. The CDR3 DNA follows: TGCGCCAGCACTGGATTGGGGGTAGAGACCCAGTACTTC. The complete variable domain, with remaining parts taken from reference TRBV5-1 and TRBJ2-5, reads KAGVTQTPRYLIKTRGQQVTLSCSPISGHRSVSWYQQTPGQGLQFLFEYFSETQRNKGNFPGRFSGRQFSNSRSEMNVSTLELGDSALYLCASTGLGVETQYFGPGTRLLVL.

The J gene is TRBJ1-1, the V gene TRBV18; perhaps TRBD1 as D (6 bases). Trimming cost V 2 bases and J 0 bases, with 22 bases left between them. The CDR3 has 19 amino acids. The germline V gene encodes CDR1 KGHSH and CDR2 LQKENI. The CDR3: CASSPIIPGTGTMNTEAFF. In DNA form, the CDR3 reads TGTGCCAGCTCACCAATCATTCCGGGAACAGGGACCATGAACACTGAAGCTTTCTTT.

This chain uses TRBV9 with TRBJ2-7, with D uncertain. V was clipped by 0 bases and J by 4 bases, with 11 bases between them. Germline V gives CDR1 SGDLS, CDR2 YYNGEE. The CDR3 contains 14 residues. The CDR3 bases are TGTGCCAGCAGCGTAGCGGCAGGCGGATACGAGCAGTACTTC. As protein: CASSVAAGGYEQYF.

V and J are TRBV9 and TRBJ1-2; the D is unclear. Germline loops: CDR1 SGDLS, CDR2 YYNGEE. The CDR3 has 14 residues. V gave up 0 bases and J gave up 6 bases, with 12 bases separating them. CDR3 in DNA: TGTGCCAGCAGCGTAGAGGAGAACAAGGATGGCTACACCTTC. This translates into CASSVEENKDGYTF.

The V and J genes are TRBV2 and TRBJ2-3; 11 bases fit TRBD1. The CDR3 loop spans 15 amino acids. The ends lost 1 base at V and 4 bases at J; junction bases unmatched: 1. The germline gives CDR1 SNHLY, CDR2 FYNNEI. For the CDR3, the DNA is TGTGCCAGCAGTGAAGAGGGACAGGGGGCAGATACGCAGTATTTT. Translated, it gives CASSEEGQGADTQYF.

Regarding this clone: Relative to the germline gene, one junction end is altered; a read error may explain this. J is TRBJ2-1 and V is TRBV5-8, with a weak D call TRBD2 (5 bases). Looked up from germline, CDR1 is SGHTS and CDR2 is YDEGEE. This CDR3 spans 15 amino acids. CDR3 loop: CASTLVPGYDNEQFF. The CDR3 DNA is TGTGCCAGCACCTTGGTACCGGGGTATGACAATGAGCAGTTCTTC.

This chain connects TRBV2 to TRBJ1-2, with 7 bases matching TRBD1. The V and J ends lost 3 bases and 3 bases, in that order; junction bases with no gene match: 13. CDR3 size: 17 residues. Per germline, CDR1 SNHLY and CDR2 FYNNEI. The CDR3 protein is CASSDAVPAQGYYGYTF. CDR3 DNA sequence: TGTGCCAGCAGTGATGCCGTCCCGGCACAGGGGTACTATGGCTACACCTTC.

Details on this clone: Within the sample, other DNA sequences also encode this same CDR3. This chain joins TRBV13 and TRBJ2-5; 10 nucleotides line up with TRBD2. J lost 3 bases, V lost 3 bases, and 4 bases had no gene match. The CDR3 totals 15 residues. CDR1 and CDR2 (germline): PRHDT, FYEKMQ (reference sequence). The DNA for the CDR3 is TGTGCCAGCAGCTTGAGCGGGGGGGCGAAAGAGACCCAGTACTTC. It specifies CASSLSGGAKETQYF.

The CDR3 loop is CASSQDRLYGYTF. The CDR3 DNA reads TGCGCCAGCAGCCAAGATCGGCTCTATGGCTACACCTTC. This chain connects TRBV4-3 to TRBJ1-2, with D uncertain. Trimming pared 0 bases from V and 4 bases from J, leaving 6 bases between. CDR3 length: 13 amino acids. Germline CDR1 is LGHNA and CDR2 is YSLEER.

This rearrangement joins TRBV13 to TRBJ2-5, with 8 bases aligning to TRBD2. The CDR3 consists of 16 residues. The V gene's germline CDR1 is PRHDT and CDR2 FYEKMQ (reference sequence). The ends lost 2 bases at V and 3 bases at J; junction bases unmatched: 8. CDR3: CASSLQSGGLKETQYF. In DNA, the CDR3 is TGTGCCAGCAGCTTACAAAGCGGGGGTTTAAAAGAGACCCAGTACTTC.

There are a few counts of this clone. The chain employs TRBV7-9 and TRBJ1-1; TRBD1 is a possible D gene (6 bases). V gave up 3 bases and J gave up 3 bases, with 11 bases separating them. The CDR3 contains 14 residues. Per germline, CDR1 SEHNR and CDR2 FQNEAQ (reference sequence). The CDR3: CASSFGTSYTEAFF. The DNA of the CDR3 is TGTGCCAGCAGCTTCGGGACATCCTACACTGAAGCTTTCTTT.

The chain joins TRBV30 to TRBJ1-1; 7 bases map to TRBD1. The V gene end was trimmed by 1 base and the J gene end by 4 bases; junction bases not matched to a gene: 6. The CDR3 spans 14 residues. Germline V gives CDR1 GTSNPN, CDR2 SVGIG (reference sequence). CDR3 nucleotides: TGTGCCTGGAGTGACAGGGGCACCGGCACTGAAGCTTTCTTT. This translates into CAWSDRGTGTEAFF. Together with reference TRBV30 and TRBJ1-1, the CDR3 gives the full variable domain: SQTIHQWPATLVQPVGSPLSLECTVEGTSNPNLYWYRQAAGRGLQLLFYSVGIGQISSEVPQNLSASRPQDRQFILSSKKLLLSDSGFYLCAWSDRGTGTEAFFGQGTRLTVV.

The chain carries TRBV7-2 and TRBJ2-7; D unresolved. CDR1 is SGHTA and CDR2 is FQGNSA in the germline V gene. Deletions cut 2 bases from V and 1 base from J, with 6 bases between. This CDR3 spans 13 amino acids. The CDR3: CASSLTASYEQYF. CDR3 DNA: TGTGCCAGCAGCTTAACCGCTTCCTACGAGCAGTACTTC.

The chain joins TRBV11-2 to TRBJ2-7; the D gene is possibly TRBD2 (6 bases). Germline CDR1 SGHAT, CDR2 FQNNGV. The CDR3 consists of 13 residues. Deletions cut 7 bases from V and 4 bases from J, with 14 bases between. The CDR3 loop is CASTPTRKYEQYF. CDR3 bases: TGTGCCAGCACCCCGACTAGAAAATACGAGCAGTACTTC.

This chain uses TRBV7-9 with TRBJ2-7; 7 nucleotides match TRBD1. Germline V gives CDR1 SEHNR, CDR2 FQNEAQ (reference sequence). CDR3 size: 16 residues. V lost 4 bases, J lost 4 bases, and 13 bases stayed unmatched. For the CDR3, the DNA is TGTGCCAGCAGCTCCGAACAGGGGAAGCAAAGATACGAGCAGTACTTC. It is translated as CASSSEQGKQRYEQYF.

The chain couples TRBV6-5 to TRBJ2-1; maybe TRBD1 (5 bases). The germline V gene has CDR1 MNHEY and CDR2 SVGAGI. The V and J ends lost 0 bases and 6 bases respectively, with 15 bases between them. The CDR3 is made up of 16 amino acids. CDR3 sequence: CASSYSIGEGANEQFF. The CDR3, as DNA: TGTGCCAGCAGTTACTCGATTGGGGAAGGGGCCAATGAGCAGTTCTTC.

This clone was seen only once. The CDR3 DNA sequence: TGCGCCAGCAGCTTTCCCGGGACAGGGGAGGATGGCTACACCTTC. It translates to CASSFPGTGEDGYTF. The J gene is TRBJ1-2, the V gene TRBV5-1, with 10 bases that match TRBD1. The germline gives CDR1 SGHRS, CDR2 YFSETQ. The CDR3 runs 15 residues. Losses at the gene ends were 2 bases for V and 6 bases for J; bases not matched to a gene: 7.

V usage is TRBV27 and J usage is TRBJ2-7; 8 positions agree with TRBD1. V lost 5 bases and J lost 1; bases outside the gene matches: 13. The CDR3 consists of 17 residues. Per germline, CDR1 MNHEY and CDR2 SMNVEV (reference sequence). The CDR3 coding sequence is TGTGCCAGCAGTCCCTATCCCCCAGGGACAGGTTCCTACGAGCAGTACTTC. As protein: CASSPYPPGTGSYEQYF.

This CDR3 is CASSTRDSGTGDQPQHF. The CDR3 DNA sequence: TGTGCCAGCAGCACCCGAGATTCGGGGACAGGTGATCAGCCCCAGCATTTT. The chain employs TRBV21-1 and TRBJ1-5; the table names TRBD1, a call not compared with the DNA. TRBV21-1 is a known pseudogene. The CDR3 loop spans 17 amino acids.

The count of this clone is one. The chain recombines TRBV12-5 with TRBJ2-7; tentatively, D is TRBD1 or TRBD2 (6 bases each). The CDR3 contains 14 residues. The V end lost 11 bases, the J end lost 4 bases, and 21 bases lay between the germline ends. Germline lookup yields CDR1 LGHNT and CDR2 FRNRAP. The CDR3 loop reads CASGWGADWYEQYF. In DNA, the CDR3 is TGTGCTTCTGGGTGGGGGGCAGACTGGTACGAGCAGTACTTC.

The chain joins TRBV7-2 to TRBJ2-7; the match to TRBD2 covers 9 bases. The CDR3 spans 15 residues. The trim removed 1 base at V and 2 bases at J, leaving 3 bases unmatched. The V gene's germline CDR1 is SGHTA and CDR2 FQGNSA. The CDR3 sequence: CASSLVASGAYEQYF. The CDR3 DNA sequence: TGTGCCAGCAGCTTAGTGGCTAGCGGGGCCTACGAGCAGTACTTC.